This TCR beta chain was recovered during a study of blood T cell repertoires in COVID-19. Study overall: Sites in the United States, Italy and Spain provided acute and convalescent COVID-19 samples. The analysed material was cDNA or gDNA that came from T cells, B-cell-depleted T cells, or PBMCs.

V lost 2 bases to trimming and J lost 2 bases; unmatched junction nucleotides: 7. The CDR3 contains 15 residues. Germline V gene lookup returns CDR1 SGHKS and CDR2 YYEKEE (reference sequence). In the source study's methods: How many nucleated cells were present was estimated from reference gene primer amplification. Produced via immunoSEQ multiplex PCR; TCRdb's table is partial and in-frame only. The DNA gave D and trimming, while V, J and clone size come from that table. The profile shows 140,000 to 150,000 clones, approximately 90% of them singletons. Seattle patient enrollment occurred during active infection, with longitudinal follow-up thereafter.

This sequence joins TRBV5-5 and TRBJ2-7, with 7 bases lining up with TRBD2. Sequenced sample: peripheral blood. The origin of this receptor is a young man with COVID-19, enrolled during active disease. CDR3 nucleotides: TGTGCCAGCAGCTTAGTGGGCGGGAGTACCTACGAGCAGTACTTC. Translated: CASSLVGGSTYEQYF.